The 32 T cell receptor beta chains below were found in one sample sequenced in a study of blood T cell repertoires in COVID-19. Produced via immunoSEQ multiplex PCR; TCRdb's table is partial and in-frame only. Of around 280,000 clones in the sample, approximately 80% are singletons; the top ten hold around 4.2%. Sequences were obtained from peripheral blood. These receptors were taken from a woman aged 50 to 60 with active or convalescent COVID-19.

This clone has a handful of counts. The same CDR3 also results from other DNA sequences found in this sample. The V and J genes are TRBV2 and TRBJ2-7; 7 bases match TRBD1. V lost 4 bases, J lost 4 bases, and 4 bases stayed unmatched. The CDR3 totals 13 residues. Germline loops: CDR1 SNHLY, CDR2 FYNNEI. This CDR3 reads CASSVGQAYEQYF. DNA for the CDR3: TGTGCCAGCAGTGTTGGACAGGCATACGAGCAGTACTTC.

In its sample, this clone was seen once. V gene TRBV6-5 combines with J gene TRBJ1-2, with D possibly matching TRBD1 (5 bases). Germline CDR1 MNHEY, CDR2 SVGAGI. The CDR3 consists of 12 residues. V lost 8 bases and J lost 1, with 8 bases in between. For the CDR3, the DNA is TGTGCCAGCCCGGGGGGTAACTATGGCTACACCTTC. It is translated as CASPGGNYGYTF.

Many counts were recorded for this clone. The chain couples TRBV5-5 to TRBJ2-7; TRBD1 is a possible D gene (6 bases). V was clipped by 0 bases and J by 7 bases, with 14 bases between them. The germline gives CDR1 SGHKS, CDR2 YYEKEE (reference sequence). This CDR3 contains 14 residues. CDR3 sequence: CASSLGAGALEQYF. DNA for the CDR3: TGTGCCAGCAGCTTGGGGGCAGGGGCCTTGGAGCAGTACTTC. The full variable domain, rest sourced from reference TRBV5-5 and TRBJ2-7, is DAGVTQSPTHLIKTRGQQVTLRCSPISGHKSVSWYQQVLGQGPQFIFQYYEKEERGRGNFPDRFSARQFPNYSSELNVNALLLGDSALYLCASSLGAGALEQYFGPGTRLTVT.

CDR3 coding DNA: TGTGCCAGCGGCGCTGAAGGGGCCAGAAGATCAGATACGCAGTATTTT. The encoded protein is CASGAEGARRSDTQYF. The chain recombines TRBV9 with TRBJ2-3; tentatively, D is TRBD1 (5 bases). V was pared by 7 bases and J by 4 bases, with 22 bases between. This CDR3 has 16 residues. CDR1 is SGDLS and CDR2 is YYNGEE in the germline V gene.

V gene TRBV2 combines with J gene TRBJ1-1; a weak D match, TRBD1 (5 bases). Germline loops: CDR1 SNHLY, CDR2 FYNNEI. V dropped 6 bases and J dropped 3 bases, with 8 bases sitting between them. The CDR3 spans 12 residues. The CDR3 here is CASRGGDTEAFF. DNA of the CDR3: TGTGCCAGCAGGGGGGGAGACACTGAAGCTTTCTTT.

This clone was recorded only once. V gene TRBV20-1 combines with J gene TRBJ1-4; no firm D call. CDR3 length: 11 amino acids. The germline gives CDR1 DFQATT, CDR2 SNEGSKA (reference sequence). Trimming cost V 0 bases and J 10 bases, with 6 bases left between them. In DNA, the CDR3 is TGCAGTGCTAGAGATCCGAGAAAACTGTTTTTT. Translation gives CSARDPRKLFF.

The V and J genes are TRBV18 and TRBJ1-5, with D possibly TRBD1 on 6 matching bases. V lost 0 bases, J lost 1 base, and 13 bases lay in between. The CDR3 runs to 17 residues. Germline CDR1 is KGHSH and CDR2 is LQKENI. This chain's CDR3 is CASSPPGQHWSNQPQHF. The CDR3 DNA follows: TGTGCCAGCTCACCACCCGGACAGCATTGGAGCAATCAGCCCCAGCATTTT.

This chain connects TRBV7-9 to TRBJ2-2; tentatively, D is TRBD1 (6 bases). The CDR3 consists of 14 residues. Trimming cost V 1 base and J 7 bases, with 10 bases left between them. The germline V gene has CDR1 SEHNR and CDR2 FQNEAQ (reference sequence). The CDR3 loop is CASSLGTAYGELFF. The CDR3 nucleotides are TGTGCCAGCAGCTTAGGGACAGCTTACGGGGAGCTGTTTTTT.

This clone was picked up a small number of times. The chain carries TRBV11-2 and TRBJ2-1; 9 bases align to TRBD2. The V and J ends lost 5 bases and 0 bases, in that order; junction bases with no gene match: 14. Germline V lookup: CDR1 SGHAT, CDR2 FQNNGV. The CDR3 extends over 19 amino acids. CDR3 sequence: CASSLPGLASWPSYNEQFF. The CDR3 nucleotides read TGTGCCAGCAGCCTTCCCGGACTAGCGTCTTGGCCCTCCTACAATGAGCAGTTCTTC.

The chain employs TRBV7-9 and TRBJ1-4; TRBD1 is a possible D gene (5 bases). Germline values: CDR1 SEHNR, CDR2 FQNEAQ (reference sequence). Trimming shortened V by 6 bases and J by 0 bases, and 11 bases separated the two germline ends. The CDR3 extends over 15 amino acids. The CDR3 DNA is TGTGCCAGCAGTGGGCAGGGCGCAACTAATGAAAAACTGTTTTTT. This gives the protein CASSGQGATNEKLFF. The full variable domain, completed using reference TRBV7-9 and TRBJ1-4, is DTGVSQNPRHKITKRGQNVTFRCDPISEHNRLYWYRQTLGQGPEFLTYFQNEAQLEKSRLLSDRFSAERPKGSFSTLEIQRTEQGDSAMYLCASSGQGATNEKLFFGSGTQLSVL.

The V and J genes are TRBV28 and TRBJ1-4; D remains ambiguous. This CDR3 is built from 16 residues. V lost 7 bases and J 7 bases, leaving 22 bases between the germline ends. Germline-derived CDR1 and CDR2 are MDHEN and SYDVKM. The chain's CDR3 is CASTLRGVSFGEKLFF. CDR3 sequence (DNA): TGTGCCAGCACCCTTAGAGGCGTCAGTTTTGGTGAAAAACTGTTTTTT.

Comments on this clone: This sample also contains other DNA sequences that code for the same CDR3. The chain couples TRBV10-3 to TRBJ1-1, with D perhaps matching TRBD1 (5 bases). CDR1 ENHRY and CDR2 SYGVKD come from the germline V gene. Deletions cut 2 bases from V and 1 base from J, with 5 bases between. This CDR3 has 13 amino acids. The CDR3 nucleotides are TGTGCCATCAGTGAGAGGGGGAACACTGAAGCTTTCTTT. Its translation is CAISERGNTEAFF.

The rearrangement joins TRBV3-1 (or the pseudogene TRBV3-2) to TRBJ2-7, with TRBD1 matching 9 bases. Germline values: CDR1 LGHDT, CDR2 YNNKEL (reference sequence). Trimming cost V 4 bases and J 6 bases; bases outside gene matches: 13. The CDR3 extends over 16 amino acids. CDR3: CASSRTIGDRASEQYF. CDR3 DNA sequence: TGTGCCAGCAGCCGCACTATTGGGGACAGGGCATCCGAGCAGTACTTC.

The CDR3: CASSRSGLTNEKLFF. The CDR3 nucleotides read TGTGCCAGCAGCCGCTCCGGGTTGACTAATGAAAAACTGTTTTTT. The chain couples TRBV28 to TRBJ1-4, with no clear D. The CDR3 runs 15 residues. Between the trimmed V and J ends, which lost 6 bases and 2 bases, there was a span of 13 bases. The germline gives CDR1 MDHEN, CDR2 SYDVKM.

The rearrangement links TRBV6-5 to TRBJ2-6; TRBD1 matches at 7 bases. V lost 7 bases, J lost 2 bases, and 5 bases stayed unmatched. Germline CDR1 is MNHEY and CDR2 is SVGAGI. The CDR3 runs 15 residues. The chain's CDR3 is CASTQTGTGANVLTF. The CDR3 DNA follows: TGTGCCAGCACCCAGACAGGGACTGGGGCCAACGTCCTGACTTTC.

The V call is TRBV6-2 or TRBV6-3, the J call TRBJ2-3; D not resolved. Germline V CDR1 and CDR2: MNHEY, SVGEGT. Trimming took off 2 bases at V and 0 bases at J, with 9 bases between the two ends. The CDR3 spans 15 residues. CDR3 sequence: CASSYQFSSTDTQYF. Written as DNA, the CDR3 is TGTGCCAGCAGTTACCAGTTTAGCAGCACAGATACGCAGTATTTT.

The chain's CDR3 is CASSIGGRAGGLYEQYF. In DNA form, the CDR3 reads TGTGCCAGTAGTATCGGAGGGCGGGCAGGGGGCCTTTACGAGCAGTACTTC. The chain joins TRBV19 to TRBJ2-7, with TRBD1 matching 8 bases. V lost 3 bases, J lost 4 bases, and 14 bases stayed unmatched. CDR3 length: 17 amino acids. The germline gives CDR1 LNHDA, CDR2 SQIVND (reference sequence).

V is TRBV6-6 and J is TRBJ2-1, with TRBD2 matching 15 bases. After removal of 6 bases from V and 0 bases from J, the junction contained 9 bases not matched to a gene. The germline V gene encodes CDR1 MNHNY and CDR2 SVGAGI (reference sequence). The length of the CDR3 is 19 residues. The CDR3 coding sequence is TGTGCCAGCAGCTATGCGGGACTAGCGGGAGGCCACTCCTACAATGAGCAGTTCTTC. Residues: CASSYAGLAGGHSYNEQFF.

The table lists this clone with a count of one. V is TRBV19 and J is TRBJ2-1; a weak D match, TRBD1 (6 bases). Trimming took off 3 bases at V and 3 bases at J, with 12 bases between the two ends. CDR3 length: 15 residues. Germline CDR1 reads LNHDA; CDR2 reads SQIVND (reference sequence). In nucleotides, the CDR3 is TGTGCCAGTAGTATTCAACCAGGGGTCTACAATGAGCAGTTCTTC. It yields the protein CASSIQPGVYNEQFF.

The chain combines TRBV12-5 with TRBJ1-5; tentatively, D is TRBD1 (6 bases). V shed 0 bases and J shed 8 bases, with 8 bases lying between them. The CDR3 is 13 residues long. Germline loops: CDR1 LGHNT, CDR2 FRNRAP. In nucleotides, the CDR3 is TGTGCTAGTGGTTTGGTATCAGGGGAGCCCCAGCATTTT. This gives the protein CASGLVSGEPQHF.

The chain joins TRBV6-5 to TRBJ1-4; TRBD1 matches at 7 bases. Looked up from germline, CDR1 is MNHEY and CDR2 is SVGAGI. This CDR3 is built from 13 residues. The V segment lost 6 bases and the J segment 7 bases; nucleotides outside the gene matches: 5. The CDR3 sequence is CASRRGGGEKLFF. The CDR3 nucleotides read TGTGCCAGCAGGCGAGGGGGCGGTGAAAAACTGTTTTTT.

There are a few counts of this clone. The J gene is TRBJ1-1, the V gene TRBV19; 8 bases match TRBD1. The CDR3 is made up of 14 amino acids. CDR1 is LNHDA, CDR2 SQIVND, per germline (reference sequence). Unmatched junction bases numbered 5, after V lost 1 base and J lost 7 bases. The CDR3 DNA sequence: TGTGCCAGTAGTATAGGCAGGGGGCTCGGTGAAGCTTTCTTT. Amino acid sequence: CASSIGRGLGEAFF.

The genes are TRBV7-9 and TRBJ1-3, with TRBD1 as a possible D gene (6 bases). The germline V and J ends were trimmed by 4 bases and 0 bases, with 19 bases remaining between them. The CDR3 extends over 18 amino acids. CDR1 and CDR2 (germline): SEHNR, FQNEAQ (reference sequence). The CDR3 bases are TGTGCCAGCAGCTCAAGAAGGGGACAATTACTCTCTGGAAACACCATATATTTT. It yields the protein CASSSRRGQLLSGNTIYF.

The rearrangement links TRBV29-1 to TRBJ1-2; D is unresolved. This CDR3 has 13 amino acids. V was cut by 6 bases and J by 6 bases, with 17 bases left in between. CDR1 is SQVTM, CDR2 ANQGSEA, per germline. The chain's CDR3 is CSVDGPELDGYTF. Here the CDR3 DNA reads TGCAGCGTAGACGGCCCGGAGCTGGATGGCTACACCTTC.

The CDR3 nucleotides read TGCAGCGTTTGGCACACTGAAGCTTTCTTT. This codes for CSVWHTEAFF. This sequence joins TRBV29-1 and TRBJ1-1; the D is unclear. The ends were cut back, 5 bases at V and 3 bases at J, with 4 bases in the middle. Germline values: CDR1 SQVTM, CDR2 ANQGSEA. The CDR3 is 10 residues long. Drawing the rest from reference TRBV29-1 and TRBJ1-1, the complete variable domain is SAVISQKPSRDICQRGTSLTIQCQVDSQVTMMFWYRQQPGQSLTLIATANQGSEATYESGFVIDKFPISRPNLTFSTLTVSNMSPEDSSIYLCSVWHTEAFFGQGTRLTVV.

J is TRBJ1-5 and V is TRBV7-9, with TRBD1 matching over 9 bases. The CDR3 runs to 14 residues. Germline V lookup: CDR1 SEHNR, CDR2 FQNEAQ (reference sequence). V was pared by 5 bases and J by 4 bases, with 3 bases of the junction left unmatched. The DNA for the CDR3 is TGTGCCAGCAGCCGGGACAGGGCGAATCAGCCCCAGCATTTT. Amino acids: CASSRDRANQPQHF.

J is TRBJ2-7 and V is TRBV30; TRBD2 is a possible D gene (5 bases). The CDR3 spans 12 residues. From germline, CDR1 is GTSNPN and CDR2 SVGIG (reference sequence). V was pared by 1 base and J by 9 bases, with 13 bases between. Here the CDR3 DNA reads TGTGCCTGGAGTGGCGAGGGTCAGCGGCAGTACTTC. It translates to CAWSGEGQRQYF. Variable domain in full (rest from reference TRBV30 and TRBJ2-7): SQTIHQWPATLVQPVGSPLSLECTVEGTSNPNLYWYRQAAGRGLQLLFYSVGIGQISSEVPQNLSASRPQDRQFILSSKKLLLSDSGFYLCAWSGEGQRQYFGPGTRLTVT.

This sequence joins TRBV19 and TRBJ2-7; 7 nucleotides agree with TRBD1. Germline V gene lookup returns CDR1 LNHDA and CDR2 SQIVND (reference sequence). The junction had 1 base not matched to a gene; V was cut back by 5 bases and J by 0 bases. The CDR3 contains 13 residues. The CDR3 loop reads CASSDRVSYEQYF. The CDR3 coding sequence is TGTGCCAGTAGTGACAGGGTCTCCTACGAGCAGTACTTC.

This clone appeared a few times. The chain joins TRBV5-1 to TRBJ1-4; D is perhaps TRBD1 (6 bases). The CDR3 loop spans 15 amino acids. Germline assignment: CDR1 SGHRS and CDR2 YFSETQ. The germline V and J ends were trimmed by 5 bases and 7 bases, with 18 bases remaining between them. The CDR3 protein is CASSSTGLIGEKLFF. Here the CDR3 DNA reads TGCGCCAGCAGTTCCACAGGGCTGATAGGTGAAAAACTGTTTTTT.

The chain uses TRBV28 and TRBJ1-2; 10 nucleotides line up with TRBD1. Germline CDR1 MDHEN, CDR2 SYDVKM. With 5 bases clipped from V and 7 bases from J, the junction kept 13 bases outside the gene matches. CDR3 size: 16 residues. The CDR3 loop reads CASSPWGGTGAGGYTF. The CDR3 DNA follows: TGTGCCAGCAGTCCATGGGGGGGGACAGGGGCTGGTGGCTACACCTTC.

J is TRBJ2-1 and V is TRBV29-1, with 8 bases identical to TRBD1. CDR1 and CDR2 (germline): SQVTM, ANQGSEA. Trimming took 2 bases from V and 2 from J; bases not matched to a gene: 8. The length of the CDR3 is 16 residues. For the CDR3, the DNA is TGCAGCGTTGAACTCGTAACAGGGGGTGCCTACAATGAGCAGTTCTTC. Residues: CSVELVTGGAYNEQFF.

There are many counts of this clone. The rearrangement links TRBV6-5 to TRBJ2-5; D may be TRBD2 (6 bases). Trimming removed 4 bases at V and 2 bases at J, with 14 bases between. The CDR3 runs 15 residues. The germline gives CDR1 MNHEY, CDR2 SVGAGI. The CDR3 DNA sequence: TGTGCCAGCAGTTCGGGACTCGGAAGACAAGAGACCCAGTACTTC. Translated, it gives CASSSGLGRQETQYF.